These T cell receptor beta chains were read from a single sample in a study of Ad26.COV2.S vaccination and SARS-CoV-2 variants. The repertoire was sequenced with immunoSEQ multiplex PCR; TCRdb's copy has only in-frame clones and lacks some. This table holds 150,000 to 200,000 clones, 87% found once. Sequencing was performed on peripheral blood, taken after recovery from COVID-19. Source of these receptors: a human donor who had recovered from COVID-19. Both conserved end residues are part of each CDR3.

v_call,cdr3_aa
TRBV7-3,CASSNTGGPHNEQFF
TRBV28,CASSLGYGRKLFF
TRBV3-1/TRBV3-2,CASSQAGVSYEQYF
TRBV7-9,CASSLESWQAKSYEQYF
TRBV19,CASSIVFARTQYF
TRBV7-3,CASSLGPAGLDNANTGELFF
TRBV30,CAWSVSSEGYGYTF
TRBV5-1,CASSKGTSTDTQYF
TRBV15,CATSTGQGSYYGYTF
TRBV5-1,CASSWEGNQETQYF
TRBV2,CASSLMGHQWYQETQYF
TRBV18,CASSPELRSLNEQFF
TRBV5-8,CASNEGLAGGYTQYF
TRBV30,CAWSKGLGRGHQPQHF
TRBV6-1,CASSEVGGSNQPQHF
TRBV7-8,CASSLSGTGRSYGYTF
TRBV11-3,CASSPPLGGGPTEQFF
TRBV5-1,CASSYERGSGANVLTF
TRBV5-1,CASSRWTANNEQFF
TRBV4-1,CASSQDWSPRGRTEAFF
TRBV12-3/TRBV12-4,CASSLGEGDTIYF
TRBV9,CASSPASSGNTIYF
TRBV21-1,CASRKSERSRPSSGNTIYF
TRBV30,CAWSVSGDYGYTF
TRBV27,CASSFGGPGELFF
TRBV19,CASTGTASRGNTIYF
TRBV15,CATSRGADTEAFF
TRBV29-1,CSVTRLVESLVDPDTQYF
TRBV2,CASSRWIQQPQHF
TRBV15,CATSRDPGSNQPQHF
TRBV30,CAWSIRGYEKLFF
TRBV19,CASSMGGGSYEQYF
TRBV7-8,CAVGQGEVKRNQPQHF
TRBV9,CASSVATGQGLTDTQYF
TRBV28,CASGRGGQETQYF
TRBV5-1,CASRPRESYEQYF
TRBV4-1,CASGADRILNSPLHF
TRBV2,CASRGRGSGANVLTF
TRBV28,CASSLGGTARGYTF
TRBV5-1,CASSPRGGRTDTQYF
TRBV7-2,CASSLAEGGYGYTF
TRBV7-2,CASSLLGQGGRFYEQYF
TRBV25-1,CASSEYNSPLHF
TRBV19,CASTSRGDGFVGYTF
TRBV3-1/TRBV3-2,CASSLPGRVSGANVLTF
TRBV28,CASSSGTTRDIQYF
TRBV9,CASSAGSTDTQYF
TRBV27,CASSLWGGNTEAFF
TRBV6-6,CASLGGLAGNTIYF
TRBV28,CASSRRFTGELFF
TRBV25-1,CASSESEGADEQFF
TRBV12-5,CASRGGGEISNQPQHF
TRBV7-3,CASSPSGRGGELFF
TRBV6-4,CASIQIRGLNYGYTF